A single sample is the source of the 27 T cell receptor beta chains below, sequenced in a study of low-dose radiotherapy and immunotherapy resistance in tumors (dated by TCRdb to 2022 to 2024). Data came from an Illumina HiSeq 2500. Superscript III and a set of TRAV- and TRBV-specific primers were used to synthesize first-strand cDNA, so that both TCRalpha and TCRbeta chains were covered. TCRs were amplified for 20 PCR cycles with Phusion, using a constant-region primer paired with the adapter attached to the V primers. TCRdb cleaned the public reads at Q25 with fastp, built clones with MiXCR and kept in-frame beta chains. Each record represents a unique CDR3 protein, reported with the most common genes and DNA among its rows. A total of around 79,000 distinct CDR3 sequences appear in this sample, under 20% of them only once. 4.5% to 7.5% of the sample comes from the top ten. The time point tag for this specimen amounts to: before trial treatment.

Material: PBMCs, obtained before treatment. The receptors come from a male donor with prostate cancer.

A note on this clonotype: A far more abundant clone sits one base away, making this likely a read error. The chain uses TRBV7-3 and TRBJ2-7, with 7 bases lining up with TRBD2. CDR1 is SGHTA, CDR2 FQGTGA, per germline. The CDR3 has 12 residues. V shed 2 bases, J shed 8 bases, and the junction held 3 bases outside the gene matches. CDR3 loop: CASSLQRGQQYF. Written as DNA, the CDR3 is TGTGCCAGCAGCTTACAGCGGGGTCAGCAGTACTTC.

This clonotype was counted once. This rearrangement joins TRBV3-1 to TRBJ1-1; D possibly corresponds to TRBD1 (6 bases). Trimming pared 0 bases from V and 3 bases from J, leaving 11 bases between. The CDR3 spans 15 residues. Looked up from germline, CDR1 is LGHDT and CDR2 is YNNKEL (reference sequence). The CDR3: CASSQEGTLDTEAFF. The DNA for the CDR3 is TGTGCCAGCAGCCAAGAAGGGACACTCGACACTGAAGCTTTCTTT.

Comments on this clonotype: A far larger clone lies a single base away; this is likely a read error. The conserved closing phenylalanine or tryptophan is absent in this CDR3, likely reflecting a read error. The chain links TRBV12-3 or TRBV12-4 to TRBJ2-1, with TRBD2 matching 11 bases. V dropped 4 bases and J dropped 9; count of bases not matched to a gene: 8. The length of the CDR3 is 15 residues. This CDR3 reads CASSYGLAGGFEQFL. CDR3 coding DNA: TGTGCCAGCAGTTACGGCCTAGCGGGAGGTTTTGAGCAGTTCCTC.

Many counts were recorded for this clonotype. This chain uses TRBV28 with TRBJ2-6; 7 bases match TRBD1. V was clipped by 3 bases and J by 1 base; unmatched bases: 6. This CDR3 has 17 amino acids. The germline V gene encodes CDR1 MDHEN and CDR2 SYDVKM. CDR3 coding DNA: TGTGCCAGCAGTTTTACAGGGGATTCTTCTGGGGCCAACGTCCTGACTTTC. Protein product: CASSFTGDSSGANVLTF.

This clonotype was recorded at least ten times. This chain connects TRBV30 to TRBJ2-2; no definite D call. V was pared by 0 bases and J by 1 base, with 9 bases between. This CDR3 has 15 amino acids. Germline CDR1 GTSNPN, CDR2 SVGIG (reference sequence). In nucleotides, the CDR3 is TGTGCCTGGAGTGTAAACTACGGGAACACCGGGGAGCTGTTTTTT. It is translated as CAWSVNYGNTGELFF.

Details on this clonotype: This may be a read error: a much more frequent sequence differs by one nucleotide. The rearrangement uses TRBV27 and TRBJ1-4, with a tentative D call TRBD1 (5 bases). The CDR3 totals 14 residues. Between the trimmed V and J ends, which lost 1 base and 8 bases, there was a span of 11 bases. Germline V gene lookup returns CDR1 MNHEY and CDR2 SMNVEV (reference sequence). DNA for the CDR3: TGTGCCAGCAGTTTATACAGGTCGTTGGAAAAACTGTTTTTT. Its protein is CASSLYRSLEKLFF.

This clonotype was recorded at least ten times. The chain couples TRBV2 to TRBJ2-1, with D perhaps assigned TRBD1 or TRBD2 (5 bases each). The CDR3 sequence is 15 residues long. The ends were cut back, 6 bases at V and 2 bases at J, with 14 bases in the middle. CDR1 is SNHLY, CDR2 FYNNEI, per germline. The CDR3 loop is CASRGKGPPYNEQFF. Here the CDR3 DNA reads TGTGCCAGCAGAGGGAAGGGACCCCCCTACAATGAGCAGTTCTTC.

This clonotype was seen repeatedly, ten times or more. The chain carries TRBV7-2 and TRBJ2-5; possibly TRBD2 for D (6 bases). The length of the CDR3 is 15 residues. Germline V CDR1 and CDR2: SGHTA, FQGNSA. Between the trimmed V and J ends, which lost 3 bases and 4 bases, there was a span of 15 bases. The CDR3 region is CASSFDERAGETQYF. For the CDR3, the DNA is TGTGCCAGCAGCTTTGACGAGCGGGCGGGAGAGACCCAGTACTTC.

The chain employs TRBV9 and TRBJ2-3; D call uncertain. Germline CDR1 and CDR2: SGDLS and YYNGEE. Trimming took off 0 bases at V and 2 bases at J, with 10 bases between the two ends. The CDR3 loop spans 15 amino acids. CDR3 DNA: TGTGCCAGCAGCGTAGGGGTTCAGGTCACAGATACGCAGTATTTT. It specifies CASSVGVQVTDTQYF.

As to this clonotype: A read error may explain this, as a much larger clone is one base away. This CDR3 is CASGGGYGYTF. The CDR3, as DNA: TGCGCCAGCGGGGGGGGATATGGCTACACCTTC. J is TRBJ1-2 and V is TRBV5-1, with D tentatively TRBD1 (5 bases). CDR3 size: 11 residues. Between the trimmed V and J ends, which lost 7 bases and 5 bases, there was a span of 9 bases. Germline V lookup: CDR1 SGHRS, CDR2 YFSETQ.

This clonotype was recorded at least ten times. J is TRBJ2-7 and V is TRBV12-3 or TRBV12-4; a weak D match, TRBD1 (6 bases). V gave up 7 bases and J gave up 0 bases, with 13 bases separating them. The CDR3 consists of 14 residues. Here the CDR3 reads CASTLTQGSYEQYF. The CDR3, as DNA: TGTGCCAGCACTCTCACACAGGGCTCCTACGAGCAGTACTTC.

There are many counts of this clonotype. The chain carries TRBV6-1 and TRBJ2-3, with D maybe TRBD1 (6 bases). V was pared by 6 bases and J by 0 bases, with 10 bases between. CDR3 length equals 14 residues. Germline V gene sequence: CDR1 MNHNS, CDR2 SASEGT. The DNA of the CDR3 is TGTGCCAGCAGAAGGACAGCTAGCACAGATACGCAGTATTTT. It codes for CASRRTASTDTQYF.

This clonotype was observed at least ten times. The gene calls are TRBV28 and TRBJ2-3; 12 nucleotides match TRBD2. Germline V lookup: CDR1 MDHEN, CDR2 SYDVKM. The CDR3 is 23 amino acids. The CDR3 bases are TGTGGAGGAGCTCAGCATGGACAGGTGCCCCCCGCTAGCGGGAGGGCCAGCACAGATACGCAGTATTTT. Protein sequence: CGGAQHGQVPPASGRASTDTQYF.

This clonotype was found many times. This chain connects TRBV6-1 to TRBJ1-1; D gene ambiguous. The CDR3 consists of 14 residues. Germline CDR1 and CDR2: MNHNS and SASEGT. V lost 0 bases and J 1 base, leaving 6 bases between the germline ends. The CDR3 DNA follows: TGTGCCAGCAGTGAAGCGAGCGGGAACACTGAAGCTTTCTTT. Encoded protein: CASSEASGNTEAFF.

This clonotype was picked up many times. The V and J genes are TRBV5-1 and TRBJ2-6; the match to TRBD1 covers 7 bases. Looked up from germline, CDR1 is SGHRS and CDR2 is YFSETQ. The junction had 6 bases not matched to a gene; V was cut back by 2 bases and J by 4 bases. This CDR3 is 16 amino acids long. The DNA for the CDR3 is TGCGCCAGCAGCTTCGGACAGGCTGACGGGGCCAACGTCCTGACTTTC. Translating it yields CASSFGQADGANVLTF.

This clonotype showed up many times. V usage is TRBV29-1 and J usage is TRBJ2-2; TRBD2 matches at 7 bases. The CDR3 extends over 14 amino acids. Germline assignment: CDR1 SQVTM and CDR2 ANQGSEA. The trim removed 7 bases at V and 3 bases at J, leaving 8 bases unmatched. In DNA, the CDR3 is TGCAGCGCAAAGCCTGGGGGGGACACCGGGGAGCTGTTTTTT. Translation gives CSAKPGGDTGELFF.

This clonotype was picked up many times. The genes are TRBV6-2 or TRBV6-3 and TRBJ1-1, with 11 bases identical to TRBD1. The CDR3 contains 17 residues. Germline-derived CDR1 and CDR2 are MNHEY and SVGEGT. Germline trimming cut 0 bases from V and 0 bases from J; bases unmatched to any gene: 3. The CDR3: CASSYSGQGVMNTEAFF. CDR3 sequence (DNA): TGTGCCAGCAGTTACTCGGGACAGGGGGTTATGAACACTGAAGCTTTCTTT.

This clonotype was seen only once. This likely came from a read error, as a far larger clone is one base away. CDR3 residues: CARSTEILAGGNNEQFF. In DNA, the CDR3 is TGTGCCAGAAGCACAGAAATACTAGCGGGGGGGAACAATGAGCAGTTCTTC. J is TRBJ2-1 and V is TRBV5-3; 13 bases are a match to TRBD2. TRBV5-3 falls under the ORF class, with uncertain function. CDR3 size: 17 residues. V lost 4 bases to trimming and J lost 5 bases; unmatched junction nucleotides: 9.

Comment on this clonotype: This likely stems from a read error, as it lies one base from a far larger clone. CDR3 region: CASSLAASGVGEQFF. CDR3 coding DNA: TGTGCCAGCAGCTTAGCGGCTAGCGGGGTGGGCGAGCAGTTCTTC. J is TRBJ2-1 and V is TRBV7-9; 9 nucleotides agree with TRBD2. Trimming at V came to 0 bases and at J to 10 bases, leaving 7 bases not matched to a gene. The CDR3 is 15 residues long. Germline lookup yields CDR1 SEHNR and CDR2 FQNEAQ (reference sequence).

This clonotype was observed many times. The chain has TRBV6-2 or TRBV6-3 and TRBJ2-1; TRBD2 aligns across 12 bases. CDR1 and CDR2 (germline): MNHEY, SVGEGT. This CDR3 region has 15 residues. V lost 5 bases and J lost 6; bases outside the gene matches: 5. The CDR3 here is CASSGRLAGVNEQFF. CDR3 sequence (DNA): TGTGCCAGCAGTGGACGACTAGCGGGGGTCAATGAGCAGTTCTTC.

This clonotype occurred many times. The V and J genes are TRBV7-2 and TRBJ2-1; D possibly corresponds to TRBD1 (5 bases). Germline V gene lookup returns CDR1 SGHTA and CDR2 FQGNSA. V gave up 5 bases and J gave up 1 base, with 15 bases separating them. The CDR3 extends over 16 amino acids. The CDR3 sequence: CASSKSAAGSYNEQFF. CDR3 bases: TGTGCCAGCAGCAAGTCCGCGGCAGGGTCCTACAATGAGCAGTTCTTC.

In DNA, the CDR3 is TGTGCCAGCAGTTACTCGACTAGCGGGGGAGAGACCCAGTACTTC. Its protein product is CASSYSTSGGETQYF. The rearrangement joins TRBV6-6 to TRBJ2-5; 12 bases fit TRBD2. CDR1 is MNHNY, CDR2 SVGAGI, per germline (reference sequence). V was pared by 0 bases and J by 4 bases, with 0 bases of the junction left unmatched. The CDR3 extends over 15 amino acids.

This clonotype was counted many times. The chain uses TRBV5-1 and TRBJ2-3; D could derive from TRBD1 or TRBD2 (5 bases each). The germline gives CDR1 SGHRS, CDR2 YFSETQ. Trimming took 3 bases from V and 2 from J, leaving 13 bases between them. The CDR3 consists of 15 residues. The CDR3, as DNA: TGCGCCAGCAGCTCCGGGACCCACTACACAGATACGCAGTATTTT. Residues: CASSSGTHYTDTQYF.

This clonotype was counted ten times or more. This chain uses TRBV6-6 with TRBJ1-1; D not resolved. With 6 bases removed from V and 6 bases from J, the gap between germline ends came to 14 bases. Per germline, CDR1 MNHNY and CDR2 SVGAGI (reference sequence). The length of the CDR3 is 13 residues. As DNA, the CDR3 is TGTGCCAGCAGCGACACTGAAGTCGCTGAAGCTTTCTTT. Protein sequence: CASSDTEVAEAFF.

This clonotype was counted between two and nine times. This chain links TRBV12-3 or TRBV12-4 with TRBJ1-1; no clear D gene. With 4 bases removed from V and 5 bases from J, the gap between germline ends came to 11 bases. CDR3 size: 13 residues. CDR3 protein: CASSSLLRTEAFF. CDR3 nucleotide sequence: TGTGCCAGCAGTTCCCTTTTGAGGACTGAAGCTTTCTTT.

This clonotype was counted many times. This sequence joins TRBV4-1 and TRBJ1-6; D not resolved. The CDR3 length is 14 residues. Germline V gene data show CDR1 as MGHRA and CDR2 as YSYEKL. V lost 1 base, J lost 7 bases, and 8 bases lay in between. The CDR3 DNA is TGCGCCAGCAGCCAAGCCGGCGGCAATTCACCCCTCCACTTT. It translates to CASSQAGGNSPLHF.

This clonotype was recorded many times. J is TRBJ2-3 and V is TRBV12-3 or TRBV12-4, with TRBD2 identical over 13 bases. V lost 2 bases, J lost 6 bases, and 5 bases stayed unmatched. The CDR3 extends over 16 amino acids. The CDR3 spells CASSLTSGRAGDTQYF. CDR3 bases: TGTGCCAGCAGTTTAACTAGCGGGAGGGCCGGGGATACGCAGTATTTT.